This T cell receptor (beta chain) was recovered during a study of response to subunit inactivated influenza vaccine (dated by TCRdb to the late 2010s). Regarding the research as a whole: To follow how T cells responded to a trivalent subunit inactivated influenza vaccine, the researchers relied on deep quantitative profiling of the T cell receptor repertoire. What the research found in general, with its limitations: It was suggested by the authors that each seasonal influenza vaccination may recruit only a limited number of new T cells.

The library was built by means of RT-PCR. TCRdb records Illumina HiSeq 2500 as the sequencer. TCRdb redid the processing of the public reads, applying fastp at Q25 and MiXCR, and retained in-frame beta chains. All rows with the same CDR3 protein become a single entry with the most common DNA and genes. The sample has roughly 650,000 distinct CDR3 sequences on record, 12% to 15% of them singletons. 7.6% of the sample is in the top ten clones. V is clipped by 3 bases and J by 3 bases, and the sequence between their germline boundaries is 8 bases long. Spanning cysteine to phenylalanine, the CDR3 consists of 13 amino acids. The retained sequence is limited to the CDR3, 39 bases, with the frame set at the first base. CDR1 and CDR2 (MDHEN, SYDVKM) derive from the germline V gene. This clonotype was recorded many times. The target of this receptor is not known. No base-level quality is on record; no much larger clone is a single base apart.

The chain is made from TRBV28 and TRBJ2-5; the D gene is not confidently resolved. The specimen was PBMCs from blood, collected less than 15 days before vaccination. This receptor was obtained from a man aged 50-59 years who received an inactivated influenza vaccine. Donor details come from another sample of the same person, matched by shared clones. The CDR3 in this case is CASSFSVEETQYF. The sequenced DNA is TGTGCCAGCAGTTTTTCAGTAGAAGAGACCCAGTACTTC.